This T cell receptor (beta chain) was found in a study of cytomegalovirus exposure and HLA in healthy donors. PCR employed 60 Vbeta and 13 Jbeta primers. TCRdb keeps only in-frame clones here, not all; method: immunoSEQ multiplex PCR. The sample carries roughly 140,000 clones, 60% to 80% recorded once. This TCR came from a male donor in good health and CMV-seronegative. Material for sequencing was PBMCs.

The DNA for the CDR3 is TGCGCCAGCAGCTTAGACAGGTTGAACACTGAAGCTTTCTTT. Its protein product is CASSLDRLNTEAFF. This rearrangement joins TRBV5-1 to TRBJ1-1, with D possibly TRBD1 on 6 matching bases. Trimming left V 2 bases short and J 0 bases short, with 8 bases between. CDR1 is SGHRS, CDR2 YFSETQ, per germline. The CDR3 covers 14 residues.